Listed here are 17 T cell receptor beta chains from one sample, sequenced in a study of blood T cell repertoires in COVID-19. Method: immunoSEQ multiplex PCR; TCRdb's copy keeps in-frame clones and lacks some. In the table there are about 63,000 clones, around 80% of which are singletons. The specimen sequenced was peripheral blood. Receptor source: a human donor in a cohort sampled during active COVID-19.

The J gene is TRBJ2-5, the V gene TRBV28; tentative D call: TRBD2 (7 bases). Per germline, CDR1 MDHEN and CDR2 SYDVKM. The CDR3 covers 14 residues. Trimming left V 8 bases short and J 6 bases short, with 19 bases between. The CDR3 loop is CASVGGPIGKTQYF. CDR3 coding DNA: TGTGCCAGCGTGGGGGGGCCCATTGGGAAGACCCAGTACTTC. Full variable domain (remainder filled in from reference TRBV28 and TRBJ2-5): DVKVTQSSRYLVKRTGEKVFLECVQDMDHENMFWYRQDPGLGLRLIYFSYDVKMKEKGDIPEGYSVSREKKERFSLILESASTNQTSMYLCASVGGPIGKTQYFGPGTRLLVL.

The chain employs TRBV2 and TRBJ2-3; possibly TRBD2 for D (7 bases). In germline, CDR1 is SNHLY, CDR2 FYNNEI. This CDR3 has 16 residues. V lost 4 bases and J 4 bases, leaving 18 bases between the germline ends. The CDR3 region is CASSGAGGGPADTQYF. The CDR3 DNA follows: TGTGCCAGCAGTGGGGCCGGCGGGGGCCCAGCAGATACGCAGTATTTT.

The CDR3 nucleotides are TGTGCCAGCAGCTCCAAACTAGCTGTGGGCGAGCAGTACTTC. Translation gives CASSSKLAVGEQYF. The genes are TRBV7-9 and TRBJ2-7; tentatively, D is TRBD2 (6 bases). V lost 4 bases and J lost 6, with 16 bases in between. CDR1 is SEHNR and CDR2 is FQNEAQ in the germline V gene (reference sequence). The CDR3 covers 14 residues.

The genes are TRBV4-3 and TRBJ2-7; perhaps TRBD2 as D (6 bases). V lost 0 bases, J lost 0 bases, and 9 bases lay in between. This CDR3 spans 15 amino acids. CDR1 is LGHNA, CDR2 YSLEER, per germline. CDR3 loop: CASSQEAGSSYEQYF. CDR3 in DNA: TGCGCCAGCAGCCAAGAGGCGGGGAGCTCCTACGAGCAGTACTTC.

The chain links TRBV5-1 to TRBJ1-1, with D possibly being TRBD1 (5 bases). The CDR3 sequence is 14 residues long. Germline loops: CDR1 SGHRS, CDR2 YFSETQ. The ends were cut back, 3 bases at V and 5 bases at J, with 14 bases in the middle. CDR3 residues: CASSSAWGGTEAFF. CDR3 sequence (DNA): TGCGCCAGCAGCTCCGCCTGGGGGGGAACTGAAGCTTTCTTT.

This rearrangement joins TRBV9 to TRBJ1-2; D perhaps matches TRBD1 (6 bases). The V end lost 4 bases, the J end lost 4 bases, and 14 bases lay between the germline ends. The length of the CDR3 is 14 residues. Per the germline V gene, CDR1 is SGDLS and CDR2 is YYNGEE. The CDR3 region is CASSLHRDTYGYTF. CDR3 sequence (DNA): TGTGCCAGCAGCTTACACCGGGACACCTATGGCTACACCTTC.

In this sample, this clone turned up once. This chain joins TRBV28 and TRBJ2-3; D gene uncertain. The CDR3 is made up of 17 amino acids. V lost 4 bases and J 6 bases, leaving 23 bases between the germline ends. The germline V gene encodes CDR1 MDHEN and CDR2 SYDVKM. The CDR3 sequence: CASSSYIPGAPGDTQYF. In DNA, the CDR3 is TGTGCCAGCAGTTCTTATATCCCCGGCGCTCCCGGGGATACGCAGTATTTT.

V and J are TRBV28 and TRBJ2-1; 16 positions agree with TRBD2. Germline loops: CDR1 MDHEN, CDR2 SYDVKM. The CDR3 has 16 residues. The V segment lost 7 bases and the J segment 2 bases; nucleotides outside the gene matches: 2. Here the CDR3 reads CASMGLAGGAYNEQFF. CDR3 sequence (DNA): TGTGCCAGCATGGGACTAGCGGGAGGGGCCTACAATGAGCAGTTCTTC.

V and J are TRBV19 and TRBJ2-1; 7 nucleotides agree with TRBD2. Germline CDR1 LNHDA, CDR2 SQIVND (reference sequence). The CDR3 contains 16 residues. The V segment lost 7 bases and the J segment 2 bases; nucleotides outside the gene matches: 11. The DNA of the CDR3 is TGTGCCAGTAATAAACCGGGACTAACACCCTACAATGAGCAGTTCTTC. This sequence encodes CASNKPGLTPYNEQFF.

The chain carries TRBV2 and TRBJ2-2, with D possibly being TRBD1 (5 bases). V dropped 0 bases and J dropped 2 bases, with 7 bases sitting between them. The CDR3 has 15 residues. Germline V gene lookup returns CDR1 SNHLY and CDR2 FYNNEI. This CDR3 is CASSEATANTGELFF. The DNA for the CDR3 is TGTGCCAGCAGTGAAGCGACAGCTAACACCGGGGAGCTGTTTTTT.

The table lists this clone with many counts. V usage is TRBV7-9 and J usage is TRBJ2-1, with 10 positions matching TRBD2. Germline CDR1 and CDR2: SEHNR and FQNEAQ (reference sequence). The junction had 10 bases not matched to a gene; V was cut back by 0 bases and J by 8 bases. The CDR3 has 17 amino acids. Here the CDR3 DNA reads TGTGCCAGCAGCTTAGCCCCATCTAGCGGGAGACCGGATGAGCAGTTCTTC. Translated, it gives CASSLAPSSGRPDEQFF.

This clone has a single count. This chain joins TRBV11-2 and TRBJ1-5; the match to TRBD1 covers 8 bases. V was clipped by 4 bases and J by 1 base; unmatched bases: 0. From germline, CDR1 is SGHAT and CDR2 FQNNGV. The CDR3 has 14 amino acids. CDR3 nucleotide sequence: TGTGCCAGCAGCTGGGACAGGAGCAATCAGCCCCAGCATTTT. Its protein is CASSWDRSNQPQHF.

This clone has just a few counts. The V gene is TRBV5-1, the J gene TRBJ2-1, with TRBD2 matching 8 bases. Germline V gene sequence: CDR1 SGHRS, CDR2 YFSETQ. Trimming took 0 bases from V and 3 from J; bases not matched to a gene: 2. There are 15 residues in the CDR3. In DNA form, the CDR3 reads TGCGCCAGCAGCTTGGTTAGCGGGGTCTACAATGAGCAGTTCTTC. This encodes CASSLVSGVYNEQFF.

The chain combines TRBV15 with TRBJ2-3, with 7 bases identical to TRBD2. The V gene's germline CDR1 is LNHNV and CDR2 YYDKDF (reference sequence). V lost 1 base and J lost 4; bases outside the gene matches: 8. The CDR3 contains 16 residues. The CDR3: CATSRGDGGSADTQYF. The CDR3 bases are TGTGCCACCAGCAGAGGGGATGGCGGGAGTGCAGATACGCAGTATTTT. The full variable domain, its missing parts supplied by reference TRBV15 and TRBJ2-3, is DAMVIQNPRYQVTQFGKPVTLSCSQTLNHNVMYWYQQKSSQAPKLLFHYYDKDFNNEADTPDNFQSRRPNTSFCFLDIRSPGLGDTAMYLCATSRGDGGSADTQYFGPGTRLTVL.

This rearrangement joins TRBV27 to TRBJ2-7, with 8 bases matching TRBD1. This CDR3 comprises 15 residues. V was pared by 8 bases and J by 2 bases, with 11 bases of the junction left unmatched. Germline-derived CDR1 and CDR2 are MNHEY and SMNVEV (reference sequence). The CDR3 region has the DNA TGTGCCAGCGCGTCAGGGGGCGGTGGGACCTACGAGCAGTACTTC. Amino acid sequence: CASASGGGGTYEQYF.

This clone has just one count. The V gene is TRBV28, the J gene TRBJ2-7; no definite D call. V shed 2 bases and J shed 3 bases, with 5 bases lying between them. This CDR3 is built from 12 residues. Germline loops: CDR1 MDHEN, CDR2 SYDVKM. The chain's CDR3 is CASSLGSYEQYF. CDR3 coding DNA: TGTGCCAGCAGTTTAGGCAGCTACGAGCAGTACTTC.

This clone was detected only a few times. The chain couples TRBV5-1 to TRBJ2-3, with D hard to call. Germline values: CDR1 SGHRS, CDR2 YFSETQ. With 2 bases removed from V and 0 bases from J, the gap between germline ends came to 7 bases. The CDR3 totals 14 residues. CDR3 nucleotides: TGCGCCAGCAGCTTTAGTCTTAGCACAGATACGCAGTATTTT. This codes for CASSFSLSTDTQYF.